These T cell receptor beta chains were read from a single sample in a study of cytomegalovirus exposure and HLA in healthy donors. TCRdb keeps only in-frame clones here, not all; method: immunoSEQ multiplex PCR. The sample contains fewer than 150,000 clones, roughly four fifths of which appear only once. The specimen was PBMCs. Receptors originate from a man aged 25-45 years in good health and CMV-seropositive. The CDR3 runs from the conserved cysteine through the conserved F or W. The D gene is left open where the match is weak. Clone size appears in some rows only: once, few, many, or a class for an expanded clone.

16 | TRBJ2-7 | NA | TRBV5-1 | TRBD2 | CASSYRSSGVSYEQYF | TGCGCCAGCAGCTATCGATCTAGCGGGGTCTCCTACGAGCAGTACTTC
15 | TRBJ1-1 | NA | TRBV5-1 | NA | CASSYEYTGIAEAFF | TGCGCCAGCAGCTACGAATACACAGGGATCGCTGAAGCTTTCTTT
15 | TRBJ2-2 | NA | TRBV9 | TRBD2 | CASSVAGGLAGELFF | TGTGCCAGCAGCGTGGCGGGGGGGCTGGCCGGGGAGCTGTTTTTT
15 | TRBJ2-2 | few | TRBV7-3 | NA | CASSLRGGNTGELFF | TGTGCCAGCAGCTTAAGGGGCGGGAACACCGGGGAGCTGTTTTTT
17 | TRBJ2-1 | NA | TRBV7-6 | TRBD2 | CASSSWTSGGPDNEQFF | TGTGCCAGCAGCTCTTGGACTAGCGGGGGGCCCGACAATGAGCAGTTCTTC
15 | TRBJ1-1 | few | TRBV11-2 | TRBD1 | CASSSSDRANTEAFF | TGTGCCAGCAGCTCAAGTGACAGGGCGAACACTGAAGCTTTCTTT
14 | TRBJ1-1 | NA | TRBV14 | TRBD1 | CASSPTGGKTEAFF | TGTGCCAGCAGCCCGACAGGGGGCAAGACTGAAGCTTTCTTT
15 | TRBJ2-7 | once | TRBV5-6 | TRBD2 | CASSWRTSRSYEQYF | TGTGCCAGCAGCTGGCGGACTAGCCGATCCTACGAGCAGTACTTC
15 | TRBJ1-1 | many | TRBV6-5 | TRBD1 | CASSSRQGRNTEAFF | TGTGCCAGCAGTTCACGACAGGGGAGGAACACTGAAGCTTTCTTT
15 | TRBJ2-7 | NA | TRBV5-1 | TRBD1 | CASSSKWDRSYEQYF | TGCGCCAGCAGCTCTAAATGGGACAGAAGCTACGAGCAGTACTTC
10 | TRBJ2-3 | NA | TRBV20-1 | NA | CSGTADTQYF | TGCAGTGGGACTGCAGATACGCAGTATTTT
14 | TRBJ1-2 | NA | TRBV5-4 | NA | CASSLAVTPNGYTF | TGTGCCAGCAGCTTGGCGGTCACCCCCAATGGCTACACCTTC
12 | TRBJ1-1 | NA | TRBV7-3 | NA | CASSKLGPRAFF | TGTGCCAGCAGCAAGCTGGGGCCGCGAGCTTTCTTT
16 | TRBJ1-2 | NA | TRBV6-6 | TRBD1 | CASSYSGQPANYGYTF | TGTGCCAGCAGTTACTCGGGACAGCCGGCTAACTATGGCTACACCTTC
16 | TRBJ2-7 | NA | TRBV11-2 | TRBD1 | CASSGIRDRGPNEQYF | TGTGCCAGCAGCGGAATCCGGGACAGGGGGCCAAACGAGCAGTACTTC
15 | TRBJ2-7 | NA | TRBV30 | NA | CAWSVRWESSYEQYF | TGTGCCTGGAGTGTACGGTGGGAGAGCTCCTACGAGCAGTACTTC
14 | TRBJ1-2 | NA | TRBV7-2 | NA | CASSSMTGPYGYTF | TGTGCCAGCAGCTCCATGACAGGCCCCTATGGCTACACCTTC
12 | TRBJ2-3 | NA | TRBV5-4 | NA | CASSLERDTQYF | TGTGCCAGCAGCTTGGAGCGGGATACGCAGTATTTT
16 | TRBJ1-3 | NA | TRBV5-6 | NA | CASSFNPRGSGNTIYF | TGTGCCAGCAGCTTTAACCCCCGGGGGTCTGGAAACACCATATATTTT
15 | TRBJ1-1 | NA | TRBV15 | NA | CATSRGGVLNTEAFF | TGTGCCACCAGCAGAGGGGGGGTCCTGAACACTGAAGCTTTCTTT
15 | TRBJ2-3 | NA | TRBV18 | NA | CASSGGQRSTDTQYF | TGTGCCAGCTCGGGGGGACAGAGATCCACAGATACGCAGTATTTT
14 | TRBJ2-3 | NA | TRBV6-1 | NA | CASSEQGYADTQYF | TGTGCCAGCAGTGAACAGGGTTACGCAGATACGCAGTATTTT
16 | TRBJ1-5 | once | TRBV19 | TRBD1 | CASSMVGQPPNQPQHF | TGTGCCAGTAGTATGGTGGGACAGCCGCCTAATCAGCCCCAGCATTTT
14 | TRBJ1-1 | NA | TRBV5-6 | NA | CASSLALGGTEAFF | TGTGCCAGCAGCTTAGCGCTCGGAGGCACTGAAGCTTTCTTT
18 | TRBJ1-2 | few | TRBV5-4 | NA | CASSLGATGERGPYGYTF | TGTGCCAGCAGCTTGGGGGCGACAGGTGAGAGAGGACCCTATGGCTACACCTTC
15 | TRBJ1-2 | NA | TRBV6-6 | NA | CASSYTRSRGEGYTF | TGTGCCAGCAGTTACACCAGAAGTCGAGGAGAAGGCTACACCTTC
15 | TRBJ1-2 | NA | TRBV7-2 | NA | CASSLGGMRAYGYTF | TGTGCCAGCAGCTTAGGAGGGATGAGGGCGTATGGCTACACCTTC
15 | TRBJ2-7 | NA | TRBV6-1 | NA | CASSEYAGHSYEQYF | TGTGCCAGCAGTGAATACGCAGGGCACTCCTACGAGCAGTACTTC
15 | TRBJ1-2 | NA | TRBV7-9 | NA | CASSLGPGVHYGYTF | TGTGCCAGCAGCTTAGGTCCAGGGGTGCACTATGGCTACACCTTC
11 | TRBJ2-7 | NA | TRBV2 | NA | CASSATREQYF | TGTGCCAGCAGTGCCACCCGGGAGCAGTACTTC
13 | TRBJ1-1 | once | TRBV15 | NA | CATSSGGSPEAFF | TGTGCCACCAGCAGTGGGGGCTCGCCTGAAGCTTTCTTT
18 | TRBJ1-3 | NA | TRBV9 | NA | CASSVARQAAGKADTIYF | TGTGCCAGCAGCGTAGCTCGACAGGCCGCAGGTAAAGCGGACACCATATATTTT
12 | TRBJ2-1 | NA | TRBV9 | TRBD1 | CASSGDRGEQFF | TGTGCCAGCAGCGGGGACAGGGGTGAGCAGTTCTTC
13 | TRBJ1-1 | NA | TRBV27 | NA | CASSFGSTDEAFF | TGTGCCAGCAGTTTCGGCAGCACAGATGAAGCTTTCTTT
13 | TRBJ2-5 | NA | TRBV5-1 | NA | CASSRRGQETQYF | TGCGCCAGCAGCCGTAGGGGCCAAGAGACCCAGTACTTC
15 | TRBJ1-5 | NA | TRBV9 | NA | CASSGRGDDNQPQHF | TGTGCCAGCAGCGGTCGGGGGGATGACAATCAGCCCCAGCATTTT
16 | TRBJ1-3 | NA | TRBV4-3 | NA | CASSQGSQASGNTIYF | TGCGCCAGCAGCCAAGGGTCACAGGCCTCTGGAAACACCATATATTTT
16 | TRBJ2-2 | NA | TRBV2 | NA | CASSLDRPANTGELFF | TGTGCCAGCAGTCTCGACAGGCCTGCGAACACCGGGGAGCTGTTTTTT
14 | TRBJ1-2 | NA | TRBV6-6 | NA | CASRPGSLNYGYTF | TGTGCCAGCAGACCCGGGAGCCTCAACTATGGCTACACCTTC
19 | TRBJ2-7 | once | TRBV27 | TRBD1 | CASSQRDRGILSREGEQYF | TGTGCCAGCAGTCAGAGGGACAGGGGCATCTTGAGCCGAGAGGGCGAGCAGTACTTC
15 | TRBJ1-2 | NA | TRBV18 | NA | CASSPPRGEGYGYTF | TGTGCCAGCTCACCACCCCGGGGTGAAGGCTATGGCTACACCTTC
14 | TRBJ1-2 | few | TRBV19 | TRBD1 | CASHQPTGSYGYTF | TGTGCCAGCCATCAGCCGACAGGGAGTTATGGCTACACCTTC
14 | TRBJ2-2 | NA | TRBV10-1 | TRBD2 | CASSPGLAGRELFF | TGCGCCAGCAGCCCGGGACTAGCGGGGAGGGAGCTGTTTTTT
15 | TRBJ2-5 | NA | TRBV7-2 | TRBD1 | CASSPTGRGLETQYF | TGTGCCAGCAGCCCGACGGGCAGGGGGCTGGAGACCCAGTACTTC
15 | TRBJ1-2 | NA | TRBV6-5 | NA | CASSYSVAGLNGYTF | TGTGCCAGCAGTTACTCGGTCGCGGGGCTTAATGGCTACACCTTC
18 | TRBJ2-6 | NA | TRBV5-1 | NA | CASSPRVSPSSGANVLTF | TGCGCCAGCAGCCCCCGGGTCAGCCCTAGCTCTGGGGCCAACGTCCTGACTTTC
14 | TRBJ2-7 | few | TRBV7-8 | NA | CASTKSTGSYEQYF | TGTGCCAGCACCAAATCGACAGGATCCTACGAGCAGTACTTC
12 | TRBJ2-5 | NA | TRBV30 | NA | CAWSVPSGTQYF | TGTGCCTGGAGTGTACCGAGTGGGACCCAGTACTTC
13 | TRBJ2-7 | NA | TRBV7-3 | TRBD1 | CASSSGTGNEQYF | TGTGCCAGCAGCTCGGGGACAGGAAACGAGCAGTACTTC
15 | TRBJ2-2 | once | TRBV2 | NA | CAGGVGGSNTGELFF | TGTGCCGGAGGTGTTGGGGGGTCCAACACCGGGGAGCTGTTTTTT
12 | TRBJ1-4 | NA | TRBV28 | NA | CASSLSFEKLFF | TGTGCCAGCAGTCTCAGTTTTGAAAAACTGTTTTTT
12 | TRBJ1-4 | few | TRBV10-3 | NA | CAISPGGRKLFF | TGTGCCATCAGCCCCGGGGGAAGAAAACTGTTTTTT
13 | TRBJ1-2 | NA | TRBV7-8 | NA | CASSLTEDYGYTF | TGTGCCAGCAGCTTAACAGAAGACTATGGCTACACCTTC
14 | TRBJ2-5 | NA | TRBV5-1 | NA | CASSFPGAAETQYF | TGCGCCAGCAGCTTCCCAGGGGCGGCGGAGACCCAGTACTTC
18 | TRBJ1-2 | NA | TRBV30 | NA | CAWSGDLKGGVQVYGYTF | TGTGCCTGGAGTGGCGATTTAAAAGGGGGGGTACAGGTCTATGGCTACACCTTC
13 | TRBJ1-1 | NA | TRBV2 | NA | CASSPTVNTEAFF | TGTGCCAGCAGCCCCACGGTGAACACTGAAGCTTTCTTT
13 | TRBJ1-1 | NA | TRBV2 | NA | CASNPDMNTEAFF | TGTGCCAGCAACCCCGACATGAACACTGAAGCTTTCTTT
12 | TRBJ2-3 | few | TRBV12-5 | NA | CASAFFTDTQYF | TGTGCTAGTGCCTTCTTCACAGATACGCAGTATTTT
13 | TRBJ1-4 | NA | TRBV28 | NA | CASRLTGTEKLFF | TGTGCCAGCAGGCTGACTGGTACTGAAAAACTGTTTTTT
16 | TRBJ2-1 | NA | TRBV29-1 | NA | CSALVPTVTLNNEQFF | TGCAGCGCTTTAGTCCCGACTGTTACTCTTAACAATGAGCAGTTCTTC